The rows below give T cell receptor beta chains drawn from one sample of a study of blood T cell repertoires in COVID-19. Measured with immunoSEQ multiplex PCR; TCRdb has only the in-frame clones, and not every one. The table shows roughly 330,000 clones, with around 87% occurring only once. Specimen: PBMCs or T cells enriched from blood (not recorded which). Every receptor here comes from a woman in her 30s who had recovered from COVID-19. CDR3s include the opening cysteine and the closing phenylalanine or tryptophan. A D gene is named only where the DNA matches it firmly.

>TRBV7-9|TRBJ2-7|NA
CASSLVSVSYEQYF
>TRBV7-9|TRBJ1-2|TRBD1
CASSQGFGQGDYGYTF
>TRBV5-1|TRBJ1-6|TRBD1
CASSKQGAGSPLHF
>TRBV4-2|TRBJ1-1|NA
CASSPWGGRRSEAFF
>TRBV19|TRBJ1-5|NA
CASSIVGRIAINQPQHF
>TRBV9|TRBJ2-7|NA
CASSERPGFGEQYF
>TRBV9|TRBJ1-2|TRBD1
CASSSPGQGHGYTF
>TRBV19|TRBJ2-1|TRBD2
CASSIGGGVEQFF
>TRBV30|TRBJ1-1|TRBD1
CAWSQGGTRTEAFF
>TRBV2|TRBJ1-6|TRBD1
CATLRDRGPESPLHF
>TRBV18|TRBJ2-2|NA
CASSPLTGGNTGELFF
>TRBV28|TRBJ1-4|NA
CASSLPGENEKLFF
>TRBV6-5|TRBJ1-1|NA
CASSFTGLGTEAFF
>TRBV9|TRBJ1-1|NA
CASSVGVRDTEAFF
>TRBV5-1|TRBJ2-7|NA
CASGSGGLRSYEQYF
>TRBV24-1|TRBJ2-5|TRBD2
CATSDSTSGGETQYF
>TRBV5-1|TRBJ2-1|TRBD2
CASSLAGREAEQFF
>TRBV9|TRBJ1-1|TRBD1
CASSVGRGRGRNTEAFF